One T cell receptor (beta chain) is described in this entry. This clone's antigen is unknown. Base qualities were left out, and no much larger clone turns up one base away. This entry is derived from a study of human T cells and chemical hapten exposure (dated by TCRdb to about 2021). With respect to the entire study: For sensitization, 2% DPC in acetone was applied to a 2 cm by 2 cm area of upper inner arm skin. Weekly therapeutic DPC doses were additionally applied to the scalp of patients throughout the roughly 23-week study period. Patient blood was sampled pre-sensitization (week 0) and at 2, 6 and about 24 weeks after DPC sensitization. The mostly female patient cohort included alopecia areata with under or over 50% scalp involvement, alopecia totalis and alopecia universalis. Roughly 30 alopecia patients gave blood for TCR sequencing at one to four time points (pre-sensitization, 2, 6 and 24 weeks). Patch testing on the upper back used Finn chambers containing 0.01% DPC, with scoring done after 6 days according to International Contact Dermatitis Research Group standards. The libraries were sequenced as a pool, and the TCR yield per sample differed mostly because of small variations in library volumes within the pool. Peripheral blood TCR repertoire changes were tracked in vivo in alopecia patients during primary and secondary sensitization to the hapten diphenylcyclopropenone (DPC).

Overall study results and their limits: DPC sensitization did not change how many TCRs were above 1 in 1000 frequency, and no evidence was found of alterations in global repertoire structure. The number of PT1 expanded TCRs positively correlated with patch test score, significant at thresholds 8, 16 and 32 but not 4. Significantly more large CDR3 similarity clusters were formed by expanded TCRs than by pre-sensitization or healthy control sets, consistent with antigen-driven responses. Repeated subsampling changed both the strength of the expansion versus patch-test correlation and the threshold at which the correlation became significant. All patients had alopecia, a presumed autoimmune disease, so their immune response might differ from that of healthy individuals.

Explained via the paper, the time point label denotes: patch test 1, 2 weeks after DPC sensitization. The sample's treatment or condition, from its label and the paper: therapeutic diphenylcyclopropenone sensitization with weekly scalp DPC. Blood at each patch-test visit was drawn before the patch test was applied. Patients were eligible if aged 18 to 70, diagnosed with alopecia and judged suitable for DPC therapy, and pregnant patients were excluded. Total RNA was extracted from unfractionated whole blood that had been collected in Tempus Blood RNA tubes. The library was made by RACE. This sample was sequenced with a NextSeq 500. Library preparation attached unique molecular identifiers to individual cDNA molecules for quantitative, reproducible TCR counting. For every blood RNA sample, sequencing covered both the TCR alpha and TCR beta chains. Per the original workflow: The median number of TCRs per sample was roughly 100,000, ranging from roughly 23,224 to 690,600. V, J and CDR3 annotation of the TCR reads was carried out using the Decombinator software suite. For PS versus PT1 abundance plots, all samples were subsampled to the same number of TCRs (28,000). TCRs were defined as expanded if absent before sensitization and observed at least eight times at the 2-week time point. The public reads were run again by TCRdb, first through fastp at Q25 and then through MiXCR, and only productive beta chains were kept. Duplicate CDR3 protein sequences are folded into a single record with the most common DNA and genes. The V and J calls follow TCRdb's processing rather than the paper's. This sample is represented by tens of thousands of distinct CDR3 sequences; about 31% of them were singletons. The ten largest make up roughly 10% of the sample.

The junction carries 2 bases between V and J, which are trimmed by 0 bases and 3 bases respectively. From the cysteine up to the phenylalanine, the CDR3 has a length of 13 residues. The sequence is cut down to CDR3 DNA, 39 bases in frame from base 1. Via the germline V gene, CDR1 is MNHEY and CDR2 SVGEGT. The rearranged chain carries TRBV6-2 or TRBV6-3 and TRBJ1-4, with no D gene named confidently. The sequence came from a man between 40 and 49 years old with alopecia areata. Some clones in this sample may be carry-over from other donors' samples. Specimen: whole blood, collected in connection with sensitization to the hapten diphenylcyclopropenone (DPC). The nucleotide sequence reads TGTGCCAGCAGTTACTCGGCTAATGAAAAACTGTTTTTT. It specifies CASSYSANEKLFF.